Below are 4 T cell receptor beta chains sequenced from a single sample in a study of T cells in Graves' hyperthyroidism and ophthalmopathy. There were TCR beta CDR3 regions amplified from RNA transcripts. A first-round RT-PCR of the TCR CDR3 used the HTBI primer set. TCRdb fed the multiplex PCR reads into MiXCR, producing one record per CDR3 protein. The sample lists 600,000 to 650,000 distinct CDR3 sequences; 15% to 20% were seen once. The source material was blood. Receptors originate from a woman aged 25 to 45 with Graves' hyperthyroidism.

This clonotype was recorded once. CDR3 sequence reads: CASSLGGDRVNQPQHF. CDR3 DNA sequence: TGTGCCAGCAGCTTGGGGGGGGACAGGGTCAATCAGCCCCAGCATTTT. The V gene is TRBV5-4, the J gene TRBJ1-5, with 9 bases identical to TRBD1. This CDR3 has 16 amino acids. From germline, CDR1 is SGHNT and CDR2 YYREEE (reference sequence). The V and J ends lost 0 bases and 3 bases, in that order; junction bases with no gene match: 4.

The chain couples TRBV5-1 to TRBJ1-4; D is unresolved. The germline V gene has CDR1 SGHRS and CDR2 YFSETQ. The V and J ends lost 3 bases and 7 bases respectively, with 19 bases between them. This CDR3 contains 16 residues. CDR3 in amino acids: CASSWSMASGGEKLFF. In DNA form, the CDR3 reads TGCGCCAGCAGCTGGAGTATGGCGTCGGGAGGTGAAAAACTGTTTTTT.

The chain employs TRBV12-3 or TRBV12-4 and TRBJ2-7, with 11 bases lining up with TRBD2. The junction had 5 bases not matched to a gene; V was cut back by 8 bases and J by 2 bases. The CDR3 is 14 residues long. This chain's CDR3 is CASRLSGRAYEQYF. The CDR3 DNA reads as TGTGCCAGCCGTCTTAGCGGGAGGGCCTACGAGCAGTACTTC.

This clonotype was observed many times. CDR3 sequence: CASSTLGQGADTQYF. The CDR3 DNA reads TGTGCCAGCAGTACACTTGGACAGGGCGCAGATACGCAGTATTTT. This chain uses TRBV28 with TRBJ2-3, with 8 bases fitting TRBD1. Unmatched junction bases numbered 8, after V lost 5 bases and J lost 4 bases. The length of the CDR3 is 15 residues. The V gene's germline CDR1 is MDHEN and CDR2 SYDVKM.